The entry that follows covers one TCR beta chain sequence. The junction and the germline gene differ at one end; a read error may be behind it. From germline, CDR1 is SGDLS and CDR2 YYNGEE. The CDR3 has 14 amino acids. Measured with immunoSEQ multiplex PCR; TCRdb has only the in-frame clones, and not every one. This sample has over 80,000 clones; 90% occur once, and the top ten carry approximately 0.76%. The source of the sample is a study of T cell changes during pregnancy in multiple sclerosis. The gene calls are TRBV9 and TRBJ1-6; tentative D call: TRBD1 (5 bases). This sample comprised peripheral blood, obtained in the second trimester of pregnancy. The receptor was isolated from a female donor in good health, enrolled as a control in a pregnancy study. CDR3 coding DNA: TGTGCCAGCAGCGTACGACAGACGAATTCACCCCCCCACTTT. Its protein product is CASSVRQTNSPPHF.